This entry lists 2 T cell receptor beta chains sequenced from one sample in a study of identical twins. TCRdb re-called the 5' RACE reads with MiXCR, one entry per CDR3 protein. The sample has 450,000 or so distinct CDR3 sequences; roughly 13% are singletons. These data were also filed under a second study, of yellow fever vaccine responses in identical twins.

The sequenced sample consisted of CD4+ T cells sorted from blood. These receptor sequences come from a young woman in good health.

This clonotype was counted only a few times. The V call is TRBV7-2, the J call TRBJ2-1; D call uncertain. Germline CDR1 reads SGHTA; CDR2 reads FQGNSA. There are 15 residues in the CDR3. The V end lost 5 bases, the J end lost 0 bases, and 11 bases lay between the germline ends. The CDR3 DNA sequence: TGTGCCAGCAGCGCTGTACTGAGCTCCTACAATGAGCAGTTCTTC. It codes for CASSAVLSSYNEQFF. Based on the CDR3 plus reference TRBV7-2 and TRBJ2-1, the full variable domain is GAGVSQSPSNKVTEKGKDVELRCDPISGHTALYWYRQSLGQGLEFLIYFQGNSAPDKSGLPSDRFSAERTGGSVSTLTIQRTQQEDSAVYLCASSAVLSSYNEQFFGPGTRLTVL.

This clonotype has a count of ten or more. This chain links TRBV6-5 with TRBJ1-1; D not resolved. The CDR3 is made up of 10 amino acids. Per germline, CDR1 MNHEY and CDR2 SVGAGI. V was shortened by 4 bases and J by 11 bases, with 8 bases between the two germline ends. Here the CDR3 DNA reads TGTGCCAGCAGTTGGGGATTGGCTTTCTTT. Its protein product is CASSWGLAFF.